The rows below give T cell receptor beta chains drawn from one sample of a study of glioma-infiltrating T cells. From the multiplex PCR reads, TCRdb called clonotypes with MiXCR, one entry per CDR3 protein. The repertoire holds more than 85,000 distinct CDR3 sequences, with 20% to 30% as singletons. The material sequenced was glioma tissue, nonneoplastic brain tissue, or PBMCs (not recorded which). The origin of the receptors is a human donor with low-grade glioma or glioblastoma, undergoing nonglioma brain surgery, or in good health (not recorded which). Both conserved end residues are trimmed from each CDR3. The order of the fields is J gene, V gene, CDR3 protein.

TRBJ1-4 TRBV3-1 ASSPSPTTNEKLF
TRBJ2-7 TRBV27 ATPLSTQY
TRBJ2-7 TRBV4-1 ASSLAGLYEQY
TRBJ2-7 TRBV7-2 ASSLGMGLAVYEQY
TRBJ2-7 TRBV12-3/TRBV12-4 ASSLLGQGYEQY
TRBJ1-1 TRBV20-1 SAPGTEAF
TRBJ2-3 TRBV29-1 SVGDPGSSTDTQY
TRBJ2-1 TRBV28 ASGVRRANEQF
TRBJ2-5 TRBV28 ASSLAGNQETQY
TRBJ2-2 TRBV10-3 AISAFRGRRTGELF
TRBJ2-7 TRBV19 ASSIGRATYEQY
TRBJ2-5 TRBV5-4 ASRPLDSGQETQY
TRBJ2-7 TRBV7-9 ASSPLADEQY
TRBJ2-1 TRBV5-4 ASSPPGVYNEQF
TRBJ2-7 TRBV7-9 ASSLRGSEGEQY
TRBJ2-1 TRBV5-1 ASSDMQGSNEQF
TRBJ1-2 TRBV3-1 ASSPLGANYGYT
TRBJ1-6 TRBV27 ASSPRTGVNSPLH
TRBJ1-3 TRBV15 ATSRDSGNSGNTIY
TRBJ1-1 TRBV28 ASSQPGRTMNTEAF
TRBJ2-1 TRBV6-2/TRBV6-3 ASNLSLTSSYNEQF
TRBJ2-1 TRBV29-1 SVEGSGGHNGQF
TRBJ2-3 TRBV6-1 ASGASSGGTDTQY
TRBJ1-1 TRBV7-2 ASSLREAFGAF
TRBJ2-1 TRBV27 ASSSLDSSEQF
TRBJ2-1 TRBV7-3 ASSFGGINEQF
TRBJ2-1 TRBV4-3 ASSQDVFGYEQF
TRBJ2-5 TRBV10-2 ATAAGGSQETQY
TRBJ1-6 TRBV3-1 ASSPTRISPLH
TRBJ1-2 TRBV19 ASTRTGWTSYGYT
TRBJ2-5 TRBV24-1 ATSDPQNPQETQY
TRBJ1-6 TRBV2 ASGLGSNSPLH
TRBJ1-2 TRBV30 AWSHGTGGSYGYT
TRBJ2-1 TRBV5-5 ASSLTALQADNEQF
TRBJ2-2 TRBV20-1 SAREQKMNTGELF
TRBJ2-2 TRBV6-2/TRBV6-3 ASSQNTGELF
TRBJ1-5 TRBV19 ASSTSPPGGQPQH
TRBJ2-1 TRBV12-3/TRBV12-4 ASSPRRTGQDEQF
TRBJ1-5 TRBV12-3/TRBV12-4 ASSLRALNEPQH
TRBJ1-1 TRBV10-3 AISEPNTEAF
TRBJ2-5 TRBV5-1 ASSLSQGSRETQY
TRBJ2-3 TRBV29-1 SVDGQGGSDTQY
TRBJ1-5 TRBV2 ASSTGGTNQPQH
TRBJ1-1 TRBV7-2 ASSLLGGRPNTEAF
TRBJ2-1 TRBV7-2 ASSLGPRTDNEQF
TRBJ2-3 TRBV2 ASSETSGRRDTQY
TRBJ2-5 TRBV18 ASSQTGSLPLQETQY
TRBJ2-7 TRBV4-2 ASSLSGTYTSSYEQY
TRBJ1-1 TRBV19 ASSGGTVNTEAF
TRBJ2-1 TRBV20-1 SATTYNEQF
TRBJ1-1 TRBV29-1 SVRRDGLNTEAF